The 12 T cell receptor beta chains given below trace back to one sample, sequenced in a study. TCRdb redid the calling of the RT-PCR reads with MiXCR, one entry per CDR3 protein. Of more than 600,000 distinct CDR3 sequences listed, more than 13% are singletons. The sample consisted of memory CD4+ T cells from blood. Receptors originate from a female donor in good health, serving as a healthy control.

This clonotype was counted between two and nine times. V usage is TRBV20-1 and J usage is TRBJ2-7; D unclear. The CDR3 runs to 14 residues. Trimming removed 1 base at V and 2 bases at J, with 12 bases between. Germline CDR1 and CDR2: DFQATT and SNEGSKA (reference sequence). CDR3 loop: CSARGSSLPYEQYF. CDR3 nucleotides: TGCAGTGCTAGAGGGTCCAGCCTGCCCTACGAGCAGTACTTC.

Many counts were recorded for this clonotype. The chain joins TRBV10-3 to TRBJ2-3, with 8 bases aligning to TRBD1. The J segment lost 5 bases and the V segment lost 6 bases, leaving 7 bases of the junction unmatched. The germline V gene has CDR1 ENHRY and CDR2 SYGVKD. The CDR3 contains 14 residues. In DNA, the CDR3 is TGTGCCATCAGCCACGGACAGGGAAAAGATACGCAGTATTTT. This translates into CAISHGQGKDTQYF.

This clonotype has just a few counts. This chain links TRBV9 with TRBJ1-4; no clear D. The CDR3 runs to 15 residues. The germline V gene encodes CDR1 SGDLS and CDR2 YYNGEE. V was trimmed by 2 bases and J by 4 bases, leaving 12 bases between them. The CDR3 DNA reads TGTGCCAGCAGCGTGGGAGGGCCACTTAATGAAAAACTGTTTTTT. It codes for CASSVGGPLNEKLFF.

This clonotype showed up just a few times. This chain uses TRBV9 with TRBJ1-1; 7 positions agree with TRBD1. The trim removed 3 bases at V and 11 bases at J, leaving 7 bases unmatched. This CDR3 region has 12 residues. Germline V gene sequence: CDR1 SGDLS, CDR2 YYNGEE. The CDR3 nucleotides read TGTGCCAGCAGCGAAGACAGGGAACCCGCTTTCTTT. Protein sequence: CASSEDREPAFF.

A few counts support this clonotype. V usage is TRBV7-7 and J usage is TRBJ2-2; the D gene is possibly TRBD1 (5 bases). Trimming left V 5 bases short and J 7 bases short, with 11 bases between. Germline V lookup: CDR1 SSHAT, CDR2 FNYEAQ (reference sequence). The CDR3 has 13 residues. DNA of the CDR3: TGTGCCAGCAGCCTCACAAGGGGCGGGGAGCTGTTTTTT. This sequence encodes CASSLTRGGELFF.

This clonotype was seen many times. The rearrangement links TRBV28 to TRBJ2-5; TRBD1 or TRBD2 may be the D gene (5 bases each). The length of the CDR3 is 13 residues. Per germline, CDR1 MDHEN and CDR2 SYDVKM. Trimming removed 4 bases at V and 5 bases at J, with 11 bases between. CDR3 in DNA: TGTGCCAGCAGTTCCCAGGGCGGGGAGACCCAGTACTTC. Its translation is CASSSQGGETQYF.

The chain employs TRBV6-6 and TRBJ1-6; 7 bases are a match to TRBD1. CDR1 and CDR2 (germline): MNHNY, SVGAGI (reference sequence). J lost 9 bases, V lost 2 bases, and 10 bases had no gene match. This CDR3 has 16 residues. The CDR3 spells CASSYRSQGGRSPLHF. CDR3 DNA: TGTGCCAGCAGTTACCGCTCTCAGGGGGGACGTTCACCCCTCCACTTT.

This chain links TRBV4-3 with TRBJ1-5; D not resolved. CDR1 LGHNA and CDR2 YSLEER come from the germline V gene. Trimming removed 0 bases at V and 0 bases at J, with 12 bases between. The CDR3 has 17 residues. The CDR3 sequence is CASSQDVNTLSNQPQHF. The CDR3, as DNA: TGCGCCAGCAGCCAAGACGTAAATACCCTTAGCAATCAGCCCCAGCATTTT.

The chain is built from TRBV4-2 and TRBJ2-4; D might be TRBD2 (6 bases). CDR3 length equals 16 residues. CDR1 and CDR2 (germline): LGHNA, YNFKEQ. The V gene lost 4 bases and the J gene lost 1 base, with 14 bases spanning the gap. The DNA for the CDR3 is TGTGCCAGCAGCCCACGAGGAGGGGTTGCCAAAAACATTCAGTACTTC. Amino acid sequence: CASSPRGGVAKNIQYF.

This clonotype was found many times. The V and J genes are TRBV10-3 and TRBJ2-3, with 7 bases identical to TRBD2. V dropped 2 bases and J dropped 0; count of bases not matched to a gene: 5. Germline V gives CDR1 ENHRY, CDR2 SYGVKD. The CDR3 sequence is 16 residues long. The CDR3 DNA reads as TGTGCCATCAGTGAGGCGGGAGTGAGGAGCACAGATACGCAGTATTTT. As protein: CAISEAGVRSTDTQYF.

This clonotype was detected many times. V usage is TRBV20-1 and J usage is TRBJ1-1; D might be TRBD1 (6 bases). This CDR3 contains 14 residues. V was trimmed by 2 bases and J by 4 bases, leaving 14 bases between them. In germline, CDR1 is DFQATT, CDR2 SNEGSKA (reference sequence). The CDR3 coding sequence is TGCAGTGCTAGAAGGGGGGGTTTGGGCACTGAAGCTTTCTTT. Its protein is CSARRGGLGTEAFF.

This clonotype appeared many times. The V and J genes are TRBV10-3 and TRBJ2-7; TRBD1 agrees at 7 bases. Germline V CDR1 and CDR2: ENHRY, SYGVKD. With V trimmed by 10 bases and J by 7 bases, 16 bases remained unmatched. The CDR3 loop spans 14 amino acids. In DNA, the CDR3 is TGTGCCACCCTACCAACAGGGGCAGGCCGGGAGCAGTACTTC. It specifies CATLPTGAGREQYF.